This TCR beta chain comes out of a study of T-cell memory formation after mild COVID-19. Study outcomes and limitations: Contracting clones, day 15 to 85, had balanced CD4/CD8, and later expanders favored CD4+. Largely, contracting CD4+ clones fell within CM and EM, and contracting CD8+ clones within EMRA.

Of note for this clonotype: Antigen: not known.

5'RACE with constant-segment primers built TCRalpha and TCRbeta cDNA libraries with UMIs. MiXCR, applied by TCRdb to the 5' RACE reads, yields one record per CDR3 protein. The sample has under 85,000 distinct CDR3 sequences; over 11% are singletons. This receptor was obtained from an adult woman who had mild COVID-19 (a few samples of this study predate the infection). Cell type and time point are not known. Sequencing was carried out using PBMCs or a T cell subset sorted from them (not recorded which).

CDR3 in DNA: TGTGCCAGCAGCGTAGGGGCGGGAGTTCGCGGCGAGCAGTACTTC. Residues: CASSVGAGVRGEQYF. The rearrangement links TRBV9 to TRBJ2-7; TRBD2 matches 7 bases. This CDR3 has 15 amino acids. V lost 0 bases to trimming and J lost 6 bases; unmatched junction nucleotides: 9. The germline V gene has CDR1 SGDLS and CDR2 YYNGEE.